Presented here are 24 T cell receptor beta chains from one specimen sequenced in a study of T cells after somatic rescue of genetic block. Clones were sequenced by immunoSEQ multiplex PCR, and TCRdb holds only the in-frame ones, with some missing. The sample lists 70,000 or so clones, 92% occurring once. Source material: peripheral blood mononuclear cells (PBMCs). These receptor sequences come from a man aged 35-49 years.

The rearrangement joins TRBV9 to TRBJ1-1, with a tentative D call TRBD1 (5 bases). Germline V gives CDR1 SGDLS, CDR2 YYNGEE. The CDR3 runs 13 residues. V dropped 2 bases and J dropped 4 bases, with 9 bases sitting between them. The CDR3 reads CASSVDGGTEAFF. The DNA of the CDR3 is TGTGCCAGCAGCGTGGACGGGGGCACTGAAGCTTTCTTT.

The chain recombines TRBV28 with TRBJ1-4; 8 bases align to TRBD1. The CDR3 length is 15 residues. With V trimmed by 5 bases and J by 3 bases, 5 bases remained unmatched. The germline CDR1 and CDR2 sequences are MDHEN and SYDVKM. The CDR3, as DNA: TGTGCCAGCAGTCGACAGGGGTTTCCTAATGAAAAACTGTTTTTT. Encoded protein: CASSRQGFPNEKLFF.

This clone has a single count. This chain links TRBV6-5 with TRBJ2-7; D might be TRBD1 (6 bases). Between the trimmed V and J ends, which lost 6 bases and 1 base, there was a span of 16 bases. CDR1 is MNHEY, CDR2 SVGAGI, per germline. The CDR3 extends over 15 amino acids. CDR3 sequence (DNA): TGTGCCAGCAGCTCCGCCCCGGACAGTTCCTACGAGCAGTACTTC. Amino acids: CASSSAPDSSYEQYF.

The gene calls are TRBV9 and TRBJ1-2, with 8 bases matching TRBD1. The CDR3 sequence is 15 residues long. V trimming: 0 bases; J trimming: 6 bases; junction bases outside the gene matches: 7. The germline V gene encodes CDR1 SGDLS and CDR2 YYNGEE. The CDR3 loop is CASSVVGAGGDGYTF. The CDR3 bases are TGTGCCAGCAGCGTAGTTGGGGCAGGGGGCGATGGCTACACCTTC.

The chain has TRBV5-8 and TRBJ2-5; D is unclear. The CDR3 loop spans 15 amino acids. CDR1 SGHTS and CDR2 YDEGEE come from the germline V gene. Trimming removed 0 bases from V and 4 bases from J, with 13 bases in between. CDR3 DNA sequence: TGTGCCAGCAGCTTGGCCCTGGGGATGCGAGAGACCCAGTACTTC. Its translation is CASSLALGMRETQYF.

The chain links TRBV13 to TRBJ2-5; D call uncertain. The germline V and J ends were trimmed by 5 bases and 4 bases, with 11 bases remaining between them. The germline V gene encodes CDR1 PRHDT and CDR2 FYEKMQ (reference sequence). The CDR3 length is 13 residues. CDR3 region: CASSRGPRETQYF. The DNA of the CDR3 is TGTGCCAGCAGCCGCGGACCTCGAGAGACCCAGTACTTC. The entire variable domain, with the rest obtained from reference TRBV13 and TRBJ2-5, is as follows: AAGVIQSPRHLIKEKRETATLKCYPIPRHDTVYWYQQGPGQDPQFLISFYEKMQSDKGSIPDRFSAQQFSDYHSELNMSSLELGDSALYFCASSRGPRETQYFGPGTRLLVL.

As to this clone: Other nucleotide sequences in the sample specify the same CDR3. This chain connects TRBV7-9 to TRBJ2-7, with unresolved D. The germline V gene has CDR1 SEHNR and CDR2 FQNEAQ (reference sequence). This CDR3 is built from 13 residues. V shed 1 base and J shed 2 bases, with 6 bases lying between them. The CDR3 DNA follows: TGTGCCAGCAGCTTAGGAATAGCCTACGAGCAGTACTTC. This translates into CASSLGIAYEQYF.

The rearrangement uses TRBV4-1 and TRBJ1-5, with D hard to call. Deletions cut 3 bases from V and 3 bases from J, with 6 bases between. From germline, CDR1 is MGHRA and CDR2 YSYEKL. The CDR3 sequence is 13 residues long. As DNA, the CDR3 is TGCGCCAGCAGCCATAACACCAATCAGCCCCAGCATTTT. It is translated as CASSHNTNQPQHF.

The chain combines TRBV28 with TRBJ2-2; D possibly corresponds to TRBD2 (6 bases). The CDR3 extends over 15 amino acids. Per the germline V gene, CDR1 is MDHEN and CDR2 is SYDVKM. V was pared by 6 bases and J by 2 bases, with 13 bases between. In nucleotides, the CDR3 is TGTGCCAGCAGGGTCGGGACTTTAAACACCGGGGAGCTGTTTTTT. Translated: CASRVGTLNTGELFF.

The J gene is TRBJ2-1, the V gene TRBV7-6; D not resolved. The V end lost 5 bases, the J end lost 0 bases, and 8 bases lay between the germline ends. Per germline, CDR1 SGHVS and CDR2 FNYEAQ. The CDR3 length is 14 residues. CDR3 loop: CASSPHGSYNEQFF. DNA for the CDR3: TGTGCCAGCAGCCCCCATGGCTCCTACAATGAGCAGTTCTTC. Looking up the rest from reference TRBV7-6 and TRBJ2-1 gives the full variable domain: GAGVSQSPRYKVTKRGQDVALRCDPISGHVSLYWYRQALGQGPEFLTYFNYEAQQDKSGLPNDRFSAERPEGSISTLTIQRTEQRDSAMYRCASSPHGSYNEQFFGPGTRLTVL.

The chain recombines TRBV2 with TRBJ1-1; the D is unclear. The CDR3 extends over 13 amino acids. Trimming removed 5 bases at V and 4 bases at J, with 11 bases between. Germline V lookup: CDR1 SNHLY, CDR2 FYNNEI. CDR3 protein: CASSRGLVTEAFF. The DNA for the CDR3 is TGTGCCAGCAGTCGAGGCCTGGTCACTGAAGCTTTCTTT.

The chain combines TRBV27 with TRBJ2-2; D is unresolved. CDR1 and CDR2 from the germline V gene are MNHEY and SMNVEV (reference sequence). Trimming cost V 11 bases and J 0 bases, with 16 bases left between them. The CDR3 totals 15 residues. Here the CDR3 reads CASLPRPPNTGELFF. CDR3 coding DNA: TGTGCCTCCCTTCCCAGGCCTCCGAACACCGGGGAGCTGTTTTTT.

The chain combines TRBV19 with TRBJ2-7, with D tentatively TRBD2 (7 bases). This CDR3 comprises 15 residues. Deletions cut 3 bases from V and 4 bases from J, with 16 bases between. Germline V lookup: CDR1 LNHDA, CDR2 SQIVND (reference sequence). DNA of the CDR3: TGTGCCAGTAGTATTTTTTTGCGGGGGACATACGAGCAGTACTTC. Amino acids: CASSIFLRGTYEQYF.

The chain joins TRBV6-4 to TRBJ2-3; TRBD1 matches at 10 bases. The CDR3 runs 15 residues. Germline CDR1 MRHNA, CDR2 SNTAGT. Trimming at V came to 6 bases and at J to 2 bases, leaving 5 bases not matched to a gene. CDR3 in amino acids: CASSSGTGATDTQYF. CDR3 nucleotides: TGTGCCAGCAGCTCCGGGACAGGGGCCACAGATACGCAGTATTTT.

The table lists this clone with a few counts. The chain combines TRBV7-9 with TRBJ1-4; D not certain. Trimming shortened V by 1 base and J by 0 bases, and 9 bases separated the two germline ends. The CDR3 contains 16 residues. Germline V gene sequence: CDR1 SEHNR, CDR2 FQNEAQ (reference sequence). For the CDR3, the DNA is TGTGCCAGCAGCTTAGATGGCAGCGCAACTAATGAAAAACTGTTTTTT. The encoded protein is CASSLDGSATNEKLFF.

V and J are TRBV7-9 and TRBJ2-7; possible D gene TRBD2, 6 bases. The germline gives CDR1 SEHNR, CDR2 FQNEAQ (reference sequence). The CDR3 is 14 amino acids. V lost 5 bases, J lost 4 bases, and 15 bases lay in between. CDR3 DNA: TGTGCCAGCAGCCCCGCCCTGGGGGGTTACGAGCAGTACTTC. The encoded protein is CASSPALGGYEQYF.

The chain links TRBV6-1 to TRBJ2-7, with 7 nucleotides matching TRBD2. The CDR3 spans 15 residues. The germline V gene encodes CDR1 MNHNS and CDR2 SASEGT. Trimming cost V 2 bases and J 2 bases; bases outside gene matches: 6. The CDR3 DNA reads TGTGCCAGCAGTGAATGGCAGGGAGGGGCCTACGAGCAGTACTTC. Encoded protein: CASSEWQGGAYEQYF.

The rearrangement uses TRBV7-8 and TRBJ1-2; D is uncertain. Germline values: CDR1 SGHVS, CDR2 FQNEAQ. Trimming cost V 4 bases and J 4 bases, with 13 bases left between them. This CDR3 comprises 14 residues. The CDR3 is CASSSLSDPYGYTF. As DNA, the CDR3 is TGTGCCAGCAGCTCCCTATCCGACCCCTATGGCTACACCTTC.

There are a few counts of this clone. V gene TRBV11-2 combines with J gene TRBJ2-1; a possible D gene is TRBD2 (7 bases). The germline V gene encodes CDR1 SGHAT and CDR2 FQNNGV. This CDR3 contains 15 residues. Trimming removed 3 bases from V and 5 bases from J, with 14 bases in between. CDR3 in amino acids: CASSLGGALNNEQFF. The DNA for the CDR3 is TGTGCCAGCAGCTTGGGGGGGGCTTTGAACAATGAGCAGTTCTTC.

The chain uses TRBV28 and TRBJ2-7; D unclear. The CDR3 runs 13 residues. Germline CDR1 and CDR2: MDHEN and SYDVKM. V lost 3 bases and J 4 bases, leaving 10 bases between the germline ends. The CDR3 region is CASSFSGIYEQYF. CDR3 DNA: TGTGCCAGCAGTTTTTCAGGAATTTACGAGCAGTACTTC.

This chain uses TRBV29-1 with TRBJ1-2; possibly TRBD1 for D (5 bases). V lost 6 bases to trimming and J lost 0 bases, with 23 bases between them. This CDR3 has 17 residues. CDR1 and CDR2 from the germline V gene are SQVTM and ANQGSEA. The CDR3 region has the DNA TGCAGCGTGGTCGGGACGGAAGCACGGGTTTCTAACTATGGCTACACCTTC. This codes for CSVVGTEARVSNYGYTF.

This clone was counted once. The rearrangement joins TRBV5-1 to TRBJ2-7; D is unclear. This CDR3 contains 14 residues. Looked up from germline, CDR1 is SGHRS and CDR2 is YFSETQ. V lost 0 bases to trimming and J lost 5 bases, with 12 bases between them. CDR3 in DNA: TGCGCCAGCAGCTTGGATCCAGGTGTTGACGAGCAGTACTTC. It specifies CASSLDPGVDEQYF.

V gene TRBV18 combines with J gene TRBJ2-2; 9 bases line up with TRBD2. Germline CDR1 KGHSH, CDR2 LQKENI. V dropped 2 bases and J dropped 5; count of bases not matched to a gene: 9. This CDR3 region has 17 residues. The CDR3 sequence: CASSPEVASGITGELFF. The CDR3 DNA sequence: TGTGCCAGCTCACCAGAAGTTGCTAGCGGGATAACCGGGGAGCTGTTTTTT.

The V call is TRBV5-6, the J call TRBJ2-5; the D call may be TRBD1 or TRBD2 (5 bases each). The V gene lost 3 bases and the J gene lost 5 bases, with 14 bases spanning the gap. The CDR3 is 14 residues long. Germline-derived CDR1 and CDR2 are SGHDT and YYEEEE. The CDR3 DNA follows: TGTGCCAGCAGCTCCGTCGGGGCGGACGAGACCCAGTACTTC. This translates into CASSSVGADETQYF.